This T cell receptor beta chain comes out of a study of T cell responses to AZD1222 COVID-19 vaccine. Regarding this clone: Its antigen is undetermined.

Overall study findings and caveats: Along spike, vaccine-associated CD4 TCRs were found throughout, with dominance at 160-218 and 743-854. It should be noted that donors were predominantly white British and more often female, and clonal diversity was possibly underestimated.

Sequenced by immunoSEQ multiplex PCR; TCRdb stores in-frame clones only, minus some. The sample contains approximately 74,000 clones, about 85% of which appear only once. The starting material was peripheral blood, obtained 28 days after the second AZD1222 dose. The TCR was taken from an adult who received the AZD1222 COVID-19 vaccine.

DNA of the CDR3: TGTGCCAGTAGTAACCTGTCCGAAAAACTGTTTTTT. It codes for CASSNLSEKLFF. J is TRBJ1-4 and V is TRBV19, with no clear D. Per the germline V gene, CDR1 is LNHDA and CDR2 is SQIVND (reference sequence). V was shortened by 4 bases and J by 8 bases, with 8 bases between the two germline ends. The CDR3 covers 12 residues.